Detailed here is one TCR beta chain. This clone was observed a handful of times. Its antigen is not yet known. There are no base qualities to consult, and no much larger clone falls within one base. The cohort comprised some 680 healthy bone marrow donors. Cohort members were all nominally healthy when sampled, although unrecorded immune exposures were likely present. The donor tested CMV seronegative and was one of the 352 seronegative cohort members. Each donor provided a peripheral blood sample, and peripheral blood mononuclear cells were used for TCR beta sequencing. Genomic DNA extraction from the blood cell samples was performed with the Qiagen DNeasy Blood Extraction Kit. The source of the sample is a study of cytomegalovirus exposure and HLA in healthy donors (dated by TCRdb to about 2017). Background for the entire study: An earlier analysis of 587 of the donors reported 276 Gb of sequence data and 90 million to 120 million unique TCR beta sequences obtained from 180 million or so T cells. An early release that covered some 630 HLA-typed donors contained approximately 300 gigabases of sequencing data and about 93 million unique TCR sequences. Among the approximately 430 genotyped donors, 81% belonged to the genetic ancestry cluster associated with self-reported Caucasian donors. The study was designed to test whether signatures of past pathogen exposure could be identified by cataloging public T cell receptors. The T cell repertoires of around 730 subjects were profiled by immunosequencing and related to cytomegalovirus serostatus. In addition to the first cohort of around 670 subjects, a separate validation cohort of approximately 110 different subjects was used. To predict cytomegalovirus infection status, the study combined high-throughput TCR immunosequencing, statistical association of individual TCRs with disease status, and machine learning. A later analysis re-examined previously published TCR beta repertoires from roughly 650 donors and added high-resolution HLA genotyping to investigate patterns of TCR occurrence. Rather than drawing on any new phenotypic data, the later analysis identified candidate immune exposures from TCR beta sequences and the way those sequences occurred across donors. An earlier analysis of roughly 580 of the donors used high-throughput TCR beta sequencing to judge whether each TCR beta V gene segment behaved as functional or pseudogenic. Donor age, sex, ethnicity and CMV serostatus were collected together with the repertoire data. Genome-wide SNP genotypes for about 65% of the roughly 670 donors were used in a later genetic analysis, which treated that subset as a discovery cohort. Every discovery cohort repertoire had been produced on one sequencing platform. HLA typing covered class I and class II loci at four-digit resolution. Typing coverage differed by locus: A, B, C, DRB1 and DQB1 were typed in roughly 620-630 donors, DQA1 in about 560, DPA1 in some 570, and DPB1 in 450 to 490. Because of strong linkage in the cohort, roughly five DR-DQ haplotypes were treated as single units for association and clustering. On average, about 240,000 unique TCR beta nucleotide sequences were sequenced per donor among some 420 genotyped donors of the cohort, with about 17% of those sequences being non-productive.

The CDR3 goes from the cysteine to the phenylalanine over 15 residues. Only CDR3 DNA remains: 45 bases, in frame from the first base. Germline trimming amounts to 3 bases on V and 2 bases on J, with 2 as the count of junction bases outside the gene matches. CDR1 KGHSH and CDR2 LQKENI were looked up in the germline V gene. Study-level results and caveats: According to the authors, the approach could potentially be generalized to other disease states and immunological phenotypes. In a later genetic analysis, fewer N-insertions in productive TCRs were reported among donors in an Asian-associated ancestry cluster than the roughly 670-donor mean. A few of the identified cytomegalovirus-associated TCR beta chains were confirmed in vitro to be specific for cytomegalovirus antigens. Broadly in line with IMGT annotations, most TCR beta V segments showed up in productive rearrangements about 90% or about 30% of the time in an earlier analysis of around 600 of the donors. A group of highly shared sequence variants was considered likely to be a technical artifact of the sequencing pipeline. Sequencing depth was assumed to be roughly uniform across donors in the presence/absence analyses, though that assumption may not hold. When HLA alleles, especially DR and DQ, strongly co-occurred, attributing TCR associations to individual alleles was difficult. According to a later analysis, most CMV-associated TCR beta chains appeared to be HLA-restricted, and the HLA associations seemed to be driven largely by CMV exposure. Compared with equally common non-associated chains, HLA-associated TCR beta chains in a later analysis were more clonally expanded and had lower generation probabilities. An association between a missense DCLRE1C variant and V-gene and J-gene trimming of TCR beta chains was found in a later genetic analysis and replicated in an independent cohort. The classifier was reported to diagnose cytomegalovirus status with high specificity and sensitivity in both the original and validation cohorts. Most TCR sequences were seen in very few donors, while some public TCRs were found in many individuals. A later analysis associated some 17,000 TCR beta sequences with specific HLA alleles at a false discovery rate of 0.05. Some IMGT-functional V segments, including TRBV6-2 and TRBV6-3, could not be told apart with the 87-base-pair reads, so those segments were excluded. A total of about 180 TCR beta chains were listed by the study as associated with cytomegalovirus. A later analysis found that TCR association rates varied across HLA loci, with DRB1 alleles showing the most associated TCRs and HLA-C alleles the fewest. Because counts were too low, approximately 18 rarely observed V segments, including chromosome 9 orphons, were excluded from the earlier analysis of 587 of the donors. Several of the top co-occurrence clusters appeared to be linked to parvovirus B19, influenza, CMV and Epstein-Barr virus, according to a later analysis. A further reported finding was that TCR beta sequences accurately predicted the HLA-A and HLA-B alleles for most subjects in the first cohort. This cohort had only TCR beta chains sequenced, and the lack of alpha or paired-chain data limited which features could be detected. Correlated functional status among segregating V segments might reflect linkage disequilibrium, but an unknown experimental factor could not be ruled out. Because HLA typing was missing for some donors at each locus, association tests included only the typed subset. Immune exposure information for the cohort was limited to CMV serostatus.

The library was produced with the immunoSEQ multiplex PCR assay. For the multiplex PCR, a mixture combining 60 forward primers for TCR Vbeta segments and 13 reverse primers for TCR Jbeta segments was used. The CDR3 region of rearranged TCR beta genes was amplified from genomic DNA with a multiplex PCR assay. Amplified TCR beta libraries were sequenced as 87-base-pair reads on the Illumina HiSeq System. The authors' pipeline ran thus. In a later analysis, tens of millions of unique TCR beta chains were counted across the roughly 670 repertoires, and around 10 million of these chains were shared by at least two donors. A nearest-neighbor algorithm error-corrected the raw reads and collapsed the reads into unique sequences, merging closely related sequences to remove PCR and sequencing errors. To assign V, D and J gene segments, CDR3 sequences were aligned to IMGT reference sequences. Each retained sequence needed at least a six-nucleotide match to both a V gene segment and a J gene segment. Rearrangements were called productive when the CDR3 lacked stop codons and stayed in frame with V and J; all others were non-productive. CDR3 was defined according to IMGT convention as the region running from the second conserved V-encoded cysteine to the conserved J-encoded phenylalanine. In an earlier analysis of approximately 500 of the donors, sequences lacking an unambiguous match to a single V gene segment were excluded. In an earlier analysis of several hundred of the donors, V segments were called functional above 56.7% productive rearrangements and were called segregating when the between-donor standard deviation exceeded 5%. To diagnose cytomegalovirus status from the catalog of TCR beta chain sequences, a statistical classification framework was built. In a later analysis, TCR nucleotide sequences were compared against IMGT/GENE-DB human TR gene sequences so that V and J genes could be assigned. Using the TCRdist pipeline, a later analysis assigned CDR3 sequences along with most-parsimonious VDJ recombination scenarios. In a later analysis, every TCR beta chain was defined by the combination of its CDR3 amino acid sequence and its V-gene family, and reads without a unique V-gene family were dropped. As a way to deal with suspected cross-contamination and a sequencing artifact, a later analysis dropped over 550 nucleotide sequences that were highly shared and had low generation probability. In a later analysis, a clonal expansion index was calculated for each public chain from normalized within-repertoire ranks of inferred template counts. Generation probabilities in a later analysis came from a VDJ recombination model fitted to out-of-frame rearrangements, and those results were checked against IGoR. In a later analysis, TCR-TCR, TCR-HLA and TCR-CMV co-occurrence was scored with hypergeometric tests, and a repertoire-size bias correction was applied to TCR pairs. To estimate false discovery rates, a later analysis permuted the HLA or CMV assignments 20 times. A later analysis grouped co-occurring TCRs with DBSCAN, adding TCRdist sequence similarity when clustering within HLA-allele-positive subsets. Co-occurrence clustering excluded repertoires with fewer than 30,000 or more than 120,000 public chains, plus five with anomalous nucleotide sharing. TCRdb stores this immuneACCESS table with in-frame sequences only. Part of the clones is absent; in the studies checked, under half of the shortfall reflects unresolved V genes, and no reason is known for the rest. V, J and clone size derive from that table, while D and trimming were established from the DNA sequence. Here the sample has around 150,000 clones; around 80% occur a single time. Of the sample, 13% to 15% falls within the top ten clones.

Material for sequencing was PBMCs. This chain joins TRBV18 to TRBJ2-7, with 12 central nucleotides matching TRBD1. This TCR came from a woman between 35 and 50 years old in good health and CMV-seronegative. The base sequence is TGTGCCAGCTCACCGGGACAGGGGGCCCCCTACGAGCAGTACTTC. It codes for CASSPGQGAPYEQYF. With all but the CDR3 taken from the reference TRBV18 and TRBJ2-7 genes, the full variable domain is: NAGVMQNPRHLVRRRGQEARLRCSPMKGHSHVYWYRQLPEEGLKFMVYLQKENIIDESGMPKERFSAEFPKEGPSILRIQQVVRGDSAAYFCASSPGQGAPYEQYFGPGTRLTVT.